Listed below are T cell receptor beta chains from one sample, sequenced in a study of T cells after yellow fever vaccination. MiXCR was run by TCRdb on the 5' RACE reads, yielding one entry per CDR3 protein. Found here are 200,000 to 250,000 distinct CDR3 sequences, approximately 3% of them singletons; the top ten hold 2.5% to 3.5%. The sequencing used CD4+ T cells sorted from PBMCs, collected 10 days after the yellow fever booster vaccination. All receptors derive from a man between 18 and 29 years old who received the YFV17D yellow fever vaccine. Each CDR3 is given with its conserved first and last residue. D genes are given only for firm matches. Some rows have no size entry. The others give once, few or many, or a class for an expanded clone.

D: TRBD1; size: many; J: TRBJ1-5; V: TRBV10-3; length: 16; CDR3: CAISESRTGINQPQHF; DNA: TGTGCCATCAGTGAGTCTCGGACAGGGATAAATCAGCCCCAGCATTTT
D: .; size: many; J: TRBJ2-7; V: TRBV7-3; length: 15; CDR3: CASSPSGARSYEQYF; DNA: TGTGCCAGCAGCCCCTCGGGGGCAAGGTCCTACGAGCAGTACTTC
D: .; size: .; J: TRBJ2-7; V: TRBV19; length: 16; CDR3: CASSILGSEGTYEQYF; DNA: TGTGCCAGTAGTATCTTAGGCTCCGAGGGGACCTACGAGCAGTACTTC
D: TRBD1; size: few; J: TRBJ2-5; V: TRBV5-1; length: 17; CDR3: CASNPGKDRGGQETQYF; DNA: TGCGCCAGCAACCCAGGAAAGGACAGGGGCGGGCAAGAGACCCAGTACTTC
D: .; size: many; J: TRBJ2-3; V: TRBV3-1; length: 14; CDR3: CASSHWGRTDTQYF; DNA: TGTGCCAGCAGCCACTGGGGGCGGACAGATACGCAGTATTTT
D: .; size: many; J: TRBJ1-2; V: TRBV20-1; length: 13; CDR3: CSASIPDGYGYTF; DNA: TGCAGTGCTTCCATCCCGGACGGTTATGGCTACACCTTC
D: .; size: few; J: TRBJ2-1; V: TRBV5-1; length: 14; CDR3: CASSLGLYNSEQFF; DNA: TGCGCCAGCAGCTTGGGCTTATACAATAGTGAGCAGTTCTTC
D: TRBD1; size: few; J: TRBJ1-5; V: TRBV10-3; length: 13; CDR3: CAISLDRDEPQHF; DNA: TGTGCCATCAGTCTCGACAGGGACGAGCCCCAGCATTTT
D: .; size: many; J: TRBJ1-5; V: TRBV11-2; length: 13; CDR3: CASSSQVNQPQHF; DNA: TGTGCCAGCAGCTCACAGGTCAATCAGCCCCAGCATTTT
D: .; size: few; J: TRBJ2-1; V: TRBV7-2; length: 18; CDR3: CASSSQSLGGFSYNEQFF; DNA: TGTGCCAGCAGCTCACAATCATTGGGGGGATTCTCCTACAATGAGCAGTTCTTC
D: .; size: many; J: TRBJ2-6; V: TRBV20-1; length: 15; CDR3: CSAQVHHSGANVLTF; DNA: TGCAGTGCCCAGGTCCACCACTCTGGGGCCAACGTCCTGACTTTC
D: TRBD2; size: few; J: TRBJ2-1; V: TRBV9; length: 20; CDR3: CASSIPGTSGLRSSYNEQFF; DNA: TGTGCCAGCAGCATTCCCGGGACTAGCGGGCTTCGGAGCTCCTACAATGAGCAGTTCTTC
D: .; size: many; J: TRBJ1-6; V: TRBV5-1; length: 13; CDR3: CASSANTDSPLHF; DNA: TGCGCCAGCAGCGCTAATACGGATTCACCCCTCCACTTT
D: TRBD1; size: many; J: TRBJ2-5; V: TRBV7-9; length: 14; CDR3: CASKNRGLQETQYF; DNA: TGTGCCAGCAAGAACAGGGGTCTCCAAGAGACCCAGTACTTC
D: TRBD1; size: many; J: TRBJ2-2; V: TRBV7-3; length: 14; CDR3: CASSRTGGPGELFF; DNA: TGTGCCAGCAGCCGAACAGGGGGCCCCGGGGAGCTGTTTTTT
D: .; size: many; J: TRBJ2-3; V: TRBV10-3; length: 14; CDR3: CAIMGVGPTDTQYF; DNA: TGTGCCATCATGGGAGTAGGACCCACAGATACGCAGTATTTT
D: .; size: many; J: TRBJ1-1; V: TRBV4-1; length: 16; CDR3: CASSIPGQTRNTEAFF; DNA: TGCGCCAGCAGCATACCGGGCCAGACGAGGAACACTGAAGCTTTCTTT
D: .; size: few; J: TRBJ2-5; V: TRBV7-2; length: 14; CDR3: CASSLEVATETQYF; DNA: TGTGCCAGCAGCTTAGAAGTTGCGACGGAGACCCAGTACTTC
D: .; size: .; J: TRBJ1-5; V: TRBV20-1; length: 14; CDR3: CSAREQTGYQPQHF; DNA: TGCAGTGCTAGAGAACAAACAGGTTATCAGCCCCAGCATTTT
D: .; size: many; J: TRBJ2-1; V: TRBV5-4; length: 16; CDR3: CASSNGKAGRYNEQFF; DNA: TGTGCCAGCAGTAACGGAAAGGCCGGAAGGTACAATGAGCAGTTCTTC
D: .; size: .; J: TRBJ2-4; V: TRBV14; length: 14; CDR3: CASSQWEGENIQYF; DNA: TGTGCCAGCAGCCAATGGGAGGGGGAAAACATTCAGTACTTC
D: TRBD1; size: few; J: TRBJ1-4; V: TRBV4-2; length: 17; CDR3: CASSQEYGGQGGEKLFF; DNA: TGTGCCAGCAGCCAAGAGTACGGCGGACAGGGTGGTGAAAAACTGTTTTTT
D: .; size: few; J: TRBJ2-3; V: TRBV20-1; length: 11; CDR3: CSARGNRAQYF; DNA: TGCAGTGCTAGGGGGAATCGCGCGCAGTATTTT
D: .; size: .; J: TRBJ2-2; V: TRBV11-1; length: 14; CDR3: CASSLGDPAGELFF; DNA: TGTGCCAGCAGCTTGGGGGACCCCGCCGGGGAGCTGTTTTTT
D: TRBD2; size: .; J: TRBJ2-5; V: TRBV29-1; length: 15; CDR3: CSVGGGEYRQETQYF; DNA: TGCAGCGTTGGCGGGGGGGAGTATCGCCAAGAGACCCAGTACTTC
D: TRBD2; size: few; J: TRBJ2-3; V: TRBV4-1; length: 16; CDR3: CASSPPRGGATDTQYF; DNA: TGCGCCAGCAGCCCCCCCCGGGGGGGGGCGACAGATACGCAGTATTTT
D: TRBD1; size: many; J: TRBJ2-2; V: TRBV4-1; length: 15; CDR3: CASSQGDRVTGELFF; DNA: TGCGCCAGCAGCCAAGGGGACAGGGTGACCGGGGAGCTGTTTTTT
D: .; size: few; J: TRBJ1-5; V: TRBV5-1; length: 15; CDR3: CASSIEGLLNQPQHF; DNA: TGCGCCAGCAGCATAGAGGGGCTCCTCAATCAGCCCCAGCATTTT
D: TRBD1; size: many; J: TRBJ1-5; V: TRBV15; length: 17; CDR3: CATSRDRGQELGQPQHF; DNA: TGTGCCACCAGCAGAGATCGGGGACAGGAATTAGGACAGCCCCAGCATTTT
D: .; size: many; J: TRBJ2-3; V: TRBV5-1; length: 15; CDR3: CASSLQGRVTDTQYF; DNA: TGCGCCAGCAGCCTCCAGGGGCGAGTCACAGATACGCAGTATTTT
D: TRBD1; size: .; J: TRBJ1-6; V: TRBV28; length: 14; CDR3: CAAQGVGENSPLHF; DNA: TGTGCCGCCCAGGGGGTCGGGGAGAATTCACCCCTCCACTTT
D: .; size: .; J: TRBJ2-5; V: TRBV6-5; length: 15; CDR3: CASSPFTGGGETQYF; DNA: TGTGCCAGCAGTCCCTTTACTGGGGGAGGAGAGACCCAGTACTTC
D: .; size: few; J: TRBJ2-1; V: TRBV5-1; length: 15; CDR3: CASSLVASSYNEQFF; DNA: TGCGCCAGCAGCTTGGTAGCCAGCTCCTACAATGAGCAGTTCTTC
D: .; size: .; J: TRBJ2-3; V: TRBV15; length: 15; CDR3: CATSRGELRGDTQYF; DNA: TGTGCCACCAGCAGAGGAGAGCTCCGCGGAGATACGCAGTATTTT
D: .; size: .; J: TRBJ1-4; V: TRBV5-1; length: 14; CDR3: CASSRTGFNEKLFF; DNA: TGCGCCAGCAGTCGCACTGGATTTAATGAAAAACTGTTTTTT
D: .; size: few; J: TRBJ2-3; V: TRBV9; length: 14; CDR3: CASSVVPVSDTQYF; DNA: TGTGCCAGCAGCGTAGTCCCAGTTTCAGATACGCAGTATTTT
D: .; size: .; J: TRBJ2-1; V: TRBV7-2; length: 14; CDR3: CASSLIRGRNEQFF; DNA: TGTGCCAGCAGCTTGATCAGGGGCAGGAATGAGCAGTTCTTC
D: TRBD2; size: many; J: TRBJ2-3; V: TRBV7-3; length: 16; CDR3: CASSTPLPGGTDTQYF; DNA: TGTGCCAGCAGCACCCCCCTTCCGGGGGGGACAGATACGCAGTATTTT
D: TRBD1; size: few; J: TRBJ1-2; V: TRBV6-6; length: 16; CDR3: CASTKPGQGPTYGYTF; DNA: TGTGCCAGCACCAAACCAGGACAGGGGCCTACGTATGGCTACACCTTC
D: .; size: .; J: TRBJ2-5; V: TRBV12-3/TRBV12-4; length: 12; CDR3: CASSLDGRTQYF; DNA: TGTGCCAGCAGTTTAGATGGTAGAACCCAGTACTTC
D: .; size: many; J: TRBJ2-1; V: TRBV12-3/TRBV12-4; length: 15; CDR3: CASSPGAAMVSEQFF; DNA: TGTGCCAGCAGTCCAGGGGCGGCGATGGTCAGTGAGCAGTTCTTC
D: .; size: many; J: TRBJ2-2; V: TRBV5-1; length: 14; CDR3: CASSPGALDGELFF; DNA: TGCGCCAGCAGCCCGGGGGCGTTAGACGGGGAGCTGTTTTTT
D: .; size: .; J: TRBJ2-7; V: TRBV5-1; length: 18; CDR3: CASSLYIIRQGTSYEQYF; DNA: TGCGCCAGCAGCTTGTATATAATACGGCAGGGGACTTCCTACGAGCAGTACTTC
D: .; size: .; J: TRBJ1-5; V: TRBV4-2; length: 14; CDR3: CASSQEDGDQPQHF; DNA: TGTGCCAGCAGCCAAGAGGATGGGGATCAGCCCCAGCATTTT
D: TRBD2; size: .; J: TRBJ2-3; V: TRBV5-5; length: 16; CDR3: CASSKGLAGRTDTQYF; DNA: TGTGCCAGCAGCAAGGGACTAGCGGGACGCACAGATACGCAGTATTTT
D: .; size: .; J: TRBJ1-4; V: TRBV2; length: 14; CDR3: CASSGSSTNEKLFF; DNA: TGTGCCAGCAGTGGAAGTTCTACTAATGAAAAACTGTTTTTT
D: .; size: few; J: TRBJ2-7; V: TRBV4-2; length: 14; CDR3: CASSQGGDRREQYF; DNA: TGTGCCAGCAGCCAAGGGGGGGATCGGAGGGAGCAGTACTTC
D: .; size: many; J: TRBJ2-2; V: TRBV12-3/TRBV12-4; length: 14; CDR3: CASSLVQYTGELFF; DNA: TGTGCCAGCAGTTTGGTACAGTACACCGGGGAGCTGTTTTTT
D: .; size: many; J: TRBJ1-6; V: TRBV10-3; length: 15; CDR3: CAISGSSTGGSPLHF; DNA: TGTGCCATCAGTGGGTCGTCGACTGGAGGGTCACCCCTCCACTTT
D: TRBD2; size: few; J: TRBJ2-4; V: TRBV6-1; length: 14; CDR3: CASEEGGTKNIQYF; DNA: TGTGCCAGCGAGGAGGGAGGGACCAAAAACATTCAGTACTTC
D: .; size: few; J: TRBJ1-2; V: TRBV20-1; length: 11; CDR3: CSAKANYGYTF; DNA: TGCAGTGCTAAAGCTAACTATGGCTACACCTTC
D: .; size: many; J: TRBJ1-1; V: TRBV9; length: 14; CDR3: CASSIGQPNTEAFF; DNA: TGTGCCAGCAGCATCGGCCAGCCGAACACTGAAGCTTTCTTT
D: TRBD2; size: many; J: TRBJ2-7; V: TRBV10-3; length: 14; CDR3: CAISISGGSYEQYF; DNA: TGTGCCATCAGCATAAGCGGGGGATCCTACGAGCAGTACTTC
D: .; size: few; J: TRBJ2-3; V: TRBV20-1; length: 13; CDR3: CSALEKLTDTQYF; DNA: TGCAGTGCCCTCGAGAAGCTCACAGATACGCAGTATTTT
D: .; size: .; J: TRBJ2-1; V: TRBV28; length: 13; CDR3: CASSLGPAREQFF; DNA: TGTGCCAGCAGTTTAGGCCCCGCCCGGGAGCAGTTCTTC
D: .; size: .; J: TRBJ1-2; V: TRBV28; length: 11; CDR3: CASGVLYGYTF; DNA: TGTGCCTCGGGGGTTCTCTATGGCTACACCTTC
D: .; size: few; J: TRBJ2-3; V: TRBV2; length: 14; CDR3: CASTPQGSTDTQYF; DNA: TGTGCCAGCACTCCACAGGGATCAACAGATACGCAGTATTTT
D: TRBD2; size: many; J: TRBJ2-3; V: TRBV7-3; length: 16; CDR3: CASSPLGLAGTDTQYF; DNA: TGTGCCAGCAGCCCGCTGGGACTAGCGGGCACAGATACGCAGTATTTT
D: .; size: many; J: TRBJ1-5; V: TRBV20-1; length: 13; CDR3: CSARDSQGQPQHF; DNA: TGCAGTGCTAGAGATTCGCAGGGTCAGCCCCAGCATTTT
D: .; size: few; J: TRBJ2-6; V: TRBV4-2; length: 15; CDR3: CASSPGYTGANVLTF; DNA: TGTGCCAGCAGCCCAGGATATACTGGGGCCAACGTCCTGACTTTC